This is a list of T cell receptor beta chains from one sample in a study of cytomegalovirus exposure and HLA in healthy donors. Assay: immunoSEQ multiplex PCR; the TCRdb copy retains only in-frame clones and omits some. Here the sample spans over 130,000 clones, about four fifths being singletons. Sequenced sample: PBMCs. These receptors were taken from a human donor in good health. CDR3s include the opening cysteine and the closing phenylalanine or tryptophan. D genes are given only for firm matches. The size field is filled for only some rows; it gives once, few, many or a size class.

d_call	clone_size	v_call	j_call	cdr3_nt	cdr3_aa
TRBD2	.	TRBV9	TRBJ2-3	TGTGCCAGCAGCGTTTTCGGGGGGGCGGCAGATACGCAGTATTTT	CASSVFGGAADTQYF
.	.	TRBV5-1	TRBJ2-6	TGCGCCAGCAGCTTCTACGAGGCGTCTGGGGCCAACGTCCTGACTTTC	CASSFYEASGANVLTF
TRBD1	once	TRBV7-7	TRBJ2-7	TGTGCCAGCAGCTTGGACAGGGCGTCAGACGAGCAGTACTTC	CASSLDRASDEQYF
.	few	TRBV27	TRBJ1-2	TGTGCCAGCAGTTTCGGGACTACGGGGGGCTACACCTTC	CASSFGTTGGYTF
.	.	TRBV4-3	TRBJ2-7	TGCGCCAGCAGCCAAGGACTCGGGGACTCCTACGAGCAGTACTTC	CASSQGLGDSYEQYF
.	few	TRBV27	TRBJ1-5	TGTGCCAGCAGTCCCACCGGGCAGCCCCAGCATTTT	CASSPTGQPQHF
.	once	TRBV6-6	TRBJ2-3	TGTGCCAGCAGTTACTCAGGCGGCAGGGCGGATACGCAGTATTTT	CASSYSGGRADTQYF
TRBD1	.	TRBV5-6	TRBJ1-2	TGTGCCAGCAGCTTAGAAACAGGGGGGTCCTATGGCTACACCTTC	CASSLETGGSYGYTF
.	.	TRBV6-5	TRBJ1-1	TGTGCCAGCAGTGAGACACTGAACACTGAAGCTTTCTTT	CASSETLNTEAFF
.	.	TRBV10-2	TRBJ1-1	TGCGCCAGCAGTTTGCGGGGGACTCCTCTCACTGAAGCTTTCTTT	CASSLRGTPLTEAFF
.	.	TRBV4-2	TRBJ1-2	TGTGCCAGTGGGACACCGTATGGCTACACCTTC	CASGTPYGYTF
.	few	TRBV5-1	TRBJ2-5	TGCGCCAGCAGCTTGACCCGCGGCCGGGAGACCCAGTACTTC	CASSLTRGRETQYF
.	.	TRBV25-1	TRBJ1-1	TGTGCCAGCGCAAACTCGGGACTGGGGAACACTGAAGCTTTCTTT	CASANSGLGNTEAFF
TRBD1	.	TRBV10-2	TRBJ2-5	TGCGCCAGCAGTCAATCACGGACAGGGGGCATGGAGACCCAGTACTTC	CASSQSRTGGMETQYF
TRBD2	.	TRBV7-8	TRBJ2-1	TGTGCCAGCAGCTCGACTAGCGGGACGTGGAATGAGCAGTTCTTC	CASSSTSGTWNEQFF
TRBD1	.	TRBV7-6	TRBJ2-1	TGTGCCAGCAGCTCCGGACAGGGGGACTACAATGAGCAGTTCTTC	CASSSGQGDYNEQFF
.	.	TRBV12-2	TRBJ1-6	TGTGCAAGTCGCTTACCAGGGCGCTCCTATAATTCACCCCTCCACTTT	CASRLPGRSYNSPLHF
TRBD1	.	TRBV14	TRBJ1-2	TGTGCCAGCAGCCAAGTTTACAGCCTCGACAGGGAAACCTATGGCTACACCTTC	CASSQVYSLDRETYGYTF
TRBD2	.	TRBV5-4	TRBJ2-1	TGTGCCAGCAGCCGGACTAGCGGGAATGAGCAGTTCTTC	CASSRTSGNEQFF
.	.	TRBV6-5	TRBJ1-1	TGTGCCAGCAGTTACTCGACACTTCGGAACACTGAAGCTTTCTTT	CASSYSTLRNTEAFF
TRBD1	.	TRBV9	TRBJ1-3	TGTGCCAGCAGCGTAGTGGACAGGGAGTCGGCTGGAAACACCATATATTTT	CASSVVDRESAGNTIYF
.	.	TRBV30	TRBJ1-6	TGTGCCTGGAGTGTGTGGCAGGGCGGGACACCCCTCCACTTT	CAWSVWQGGTPLHF
.	few	TRBV7-8	TRBJ2-3	TGTGCCAGCAGCTTAGCGCGGGGGCGCACAGATACGCAGTATTTT	CASSLARGRTDTQYF
.	once	TRBV2	TRBJ1-1	TGTGCCAGCCCATCCGGGGGGCCATGGAACACTGAAGCTTTCTTT	CASPSGGPWNTEAFF
.	few	TRBV6-5	TRBJ1-1	TGTGCCAGCAGCAGGGGTTTTGCGGACACTGAAGCTTTCTTT	CASSRGFADTEAFF
.	.	TRBV18	TRBJ1-5	TGTGCCAGCTCACCCAGCGAGAGGCAGCCCCAGCATTTT	CASSPSERQPQHF
.	.	TRBV7-2	TRBJ2-5	TGTGCCAGCAGCGAACCGGGGTGGGAAGAGACCCAGTACTTC	CASSEPGWEETQYF
.	.	TRBV14	TRBJ2-1	TGTGCCAGCAGCCATGGGTGGACAGCTTACAATGAGCAGTTCTTC	CASSHGWTAYNEQFF
TRBD1	.	TRBV15	TRBJ2-7	TGTGCCACCAGCAGAGCGAGGGGACAGAGCTCCTACGAGCAGTACTTC	CATSRARGQSSYEQYF
TRBD2	.	TRBV7-2	TRBJ2-2	TGTGCCAGCAGCGGCGGGACTAGCGGGAATGGGGCCGGGGAGCTGTTTTTT	CASSGGTSGNGAGELFF
TRBD1	few	TRBV6-1	TRBJ2-7	TGTGCCAGCAGTGAAGTTTCCGGGACAGGGGGCTACGAGCAGTACTTC	CASSEVSGTGGYEQYF
TRBD2	.	TRBV11-2	TRBJ2-1	TGTGCCAGCAGCTCCACGACTAGCGGGACGTACAATGAGCAGTTCTTC	CASSSTTSGTYNEQFF
.	.	TRBV28	TRBJ1-2	TGTGCCAGCAGGGCGGGGGCTCTGTTGTCTGGCTACACCTTC	CASRAGALLSGYTF
TRBD2	.	TRBV19	TRBJ2-7	TGTGCCAGTGGGAGCGGGGGCCTAAAAAATGAGCAGTACTTC	CASGSGGLKNEQYF
.	few	TRBV9	TRBJ1-2	TGTGCCAGCAGCGTAGGGTCAGGCCACCCCTTATCAGGGGGCTACACCTTC	CASSVGSGHPLSGGYTF
TRBD1	.	TRBV18	TRBJ1-1	TGTGCCAGCTCACAAGGACAGGCGAACACTGAAGCTTTCTTT	CASSQGQANTEAFF
TRBD1	few	TRBV6-5	TRBJ1-5	TGTGCCAGCAGTTCCGGGACAGGGGGGGTTCAGCCCCAGCATTTT	CASSSGTGGVQPQHF
.	.	TRBV19	TRBJ1-2	TGTGCCAGTAGTCCAGAGGGGGGGGACTATGGCTACACCTTC	CASSPEGGDYGYTF
.	once	TRBV5-4	TRBJ2-7	TGTGCCAGCAGCTTGACGGCCGCCGGGGAGCAGTACTTC	CASSLTAAGEQYF
.	.	TRBV11-2	TRBJ2-1	TGTGCCAGCAGCTTAGGTGGGGCAGGATCCTACAATGAGCAGTTCTTC	CASSLGGAGSYNEQFF
TRBD1	.	TRBV5-6	TRBJ1-1	TGTGCCAGCAGCTCCCGACAGGGAGGGAACACTGAAGCTTTCTTT	CASSSRQGGNTEAFF
.	.	TRBV6-1	TRBJ2-7	TGTGCCAGCAGTGAAGTTACAACAAGCTCCTACGAGCAGTACTTC	CASSEVTTSSYEQYF
.	.	TRBV27	TRBJ2-7	TGTGCCAGCAGTCCCTCTCAGGGTTACGAGCAGTACTTC	CASSPSQGYEQYF
.	.	TRBV7-2	TRBJ2-7	TGTGCCAGCAGCCCCTTCGGGGTCGAGCAGTACTTC	CASSPFGVEQYF
TRBD1	.	TRBV11-2	TRBJ1-2	TGTGCCAGCAGCCAAGGGACAGGGGGAAACTATGGCTACACCTTC	CASSQGTGGNYGYTF
.	.	TRBV19	TRBJ2-5	TGTGCCAGTAGTATAGCGAGTGAGACCCAGTACTTC	CASSIASETQYF
.	.	TRBV5-5	TRBJ1-1	TGTGCCAGCAGCCCGCGACAGAATGAAGCTTTCTTT	CASSPRQNEAFF
.	.	TRBV27	TRBJ2-1	TGTGCCAGCAGTTTAGCGGGCTCCTACAATGAGCAGTTCTTC	CASSLAGSYNEQFF
.	.	TRBV25-1	TRBJ1-1	TGTGCCAGCAGTGAATATCAGTACCCTGAAGCTTTCTTT	CASSEYQYPEAFF
TRBD2	.	TRBV11-2	TRBJ2-1	TGTGCCAGCAGCCTCCCCCCTAGCGGGAGTAGAAATGAGCAGTTCTTC	CASSLPPSGSRNEQFF
.	.	TRBV29-1	TRBJ2-7	TGCAGCGTTGTAAAGGGGCCCTACGAGCAGTACTTC	CSVVKGPYEQYF
TRBD1	.	TRBV15	TRBJ2-7	TGTGCCACCTCCCACAGGGGAACATCCTACGAGCAGTACTTC	CATSHRGTSYEQYF
.	.	TRBV6-4	TRBJ2-1	TGTGCCAGCAGTGTCTCAGGGGCCAGGGTCAATGAGCAGTTCTTC	CASSVSGARVNEQFF
.	.	TRBV9	TRBJ1-1	TGTGCCAGCAGCGTAGATCCTGCCAGCGGGGCTGAAGCTTTCTTT	CASSVDPASGAEAFF